The clone carrying this T cell receptor beta chain was recorded a few times. Its antigen is as yet unknown. These data belong to a study of T cell repertoires in cytomegalovirus infection. Looking at the study overall: HLA-B-restricted CMV epitopes that are well studied, plus recently identified HLA-C-restricted ones, were used by the study. An indication of both CMV infection and matching HLA type came from public TCR beta signatures.

TCRdb itself ran the reads through MiXCR, one entry per CDR3 protein. Of 100,000 to 120,000 distinct CDR3 sequences listed, about 30% were seen once; the top ten hold 35% to 50%. This CDR3 spans 12 amino acids. Germline-derived CDR1 and CDR2 are MDHEN and SYDVKM. V was pared by 5 bases and J by 1 base, with 5 bases between. Points from the study as a whole: The ex vivo response was dominated by HLA-C-restricted CMV-specific TCR beta clonotypes.

Sequenced here: CD8+ T cells from cultured PBMCs, sampled from culture after CMV antigen stimulation. The TCR comes from a human donor in good health (CMV status not recorded). Some clones in this sample may be carry-over from other donors' samples. The rearrangement links TRBV28 to TRBJ2-5, with D unresolved. The CDR3 region has the DNA TGTGCCAGCAGTGTGTCCCAAGAGACCCAGTACTTC. Translated: CASSVSQETQYF.